What follows is one T cell receptor (beta chain) and its context. The sample comes from a study of regulatory dendritic cells for organ transplantation. Clones were sequenced by immunoSEQ multiplex PCR, and TCRdb holds only the in-frame ones, with some missing. The top ten clones hold approximately 0.11% of a sample with under 40,000 clones, 80% to 95% of them seen once. The germline V gene encodes CDR1 SGHAT and CDR2 FQNNGV. The CDR3 length is 12 residues. V trimming: 1 base; J trimming: 6 bases; junction bases outside the gene matches: 0. This clonotype was obtained from a human donor in good health. The sample was naive CD8+ T cells from blood. Subset: CD45RA+ naive T cells. The rearrangement joins TRBV11-2 to TRBJ2-7; 7 positions agree with TRBD2. CDR3 sequence (DNA): TGTGCCAGCAGCTTAGGGGGGGGCGAGCAGTACTTC. Amino acids: CASSLGGGEQYF.